This record looks at one T cell receptor (beta chain) sequence and its context. There is no known antigen for this receptor. Per-nucleotide qualities are absent, and no much larger clonotype sits a single base away. Its CDR3 holds 15 amino acids, cysteine through phenylalanine. Of all the DNA, just the CDR3 is kept, 45 bases in frame from base 1. CDR1 SGHTA and CDR2 FQGNSA are derived from the germline V gene. Trimming at the junction amounts to 7 bases on V and 3 bases on J, and the germline ends lie 15 bases apart. The library was obtained by the immunoSEQ multiplex PCR assay. For the multiplex PCR, a mixture combining 60 forward primers for TCR Vbeta segments and 13 reverse primers for TCR Jbeta segments was used. Amplification of the CDR3 region of rearranged TCR beta genes was performed with a multiplex PCR assay on genomic DNA. The amplified TCR beta libraries were sequenced on the Illumina HiSeq System as 87-base-pair reads. Concerning the study's data processing: Across the 666 repertoires, a later analysis counted 78 million or so unique TCR beta chains, roughly 11 million of which were shared by at least two donors. To remove PCR and sequencing errors, raw reads were error-corrected and collapsed into unique sequences using a nearest-neighbor algorithm that merged closely related sequences. Alignment of CDR3 sequences to IMGT reference sequences was used to assign V, D and J gene segments. For a sequence to be retained, at least a six-nucleotide match to both a V gene segment and a J gene segment was required. A rearrangement counted as productive if the CDR3 had no stop codons and remained in frame with V and J, and every other rearrangement counted as non-productive. CDR3 was defined according to IMGT convention as the region running from the second conserved V-encoded cysteine to the conserved J-encoded phenylalanine. Sequences without an unambiguous match to a single V gene segment were excluded from the earlier analysis of several hundred of the donors. In an earlier analysis of 450 to 750 of the donors, a V segment was called functional when productive rearrangements were above 56.7%, and segregating when the standard deviation between donors exceeded 5%. A statistical classification framework was built to diagnose cytomegalovirus status from the catalog of TCR beta chain sequences. In a later analysis, TCR nucleotide sequences were compared against IMGT/GENE-DB human TR gene sequences so that V and J genes could be assigned. Using the TCRdist pipeline, a later analysis assigned CDR3 sequences along with most-parsimonious VDJ recombination scenarios. In a later analysis, each TCR beta chain was defined by its CDR3 amino acid sequence together with its V-gene family, and reads without a unique V-gene family were excluded. To address suspected cross-contamination and a sequencing artifact, a later analysis removed some 620 highly shared, low-generation-probability nucleotide sequences. In a later analysis, a clonal expansion index was calculated for each public chain from normalized within-repertoire ranks of inferred template counts. A later analysis computed generation probabilities with a VDJ recombination model fitted to out-of-frame rearrangements, and checked the results against IGoR. A later analysis scored TCR-TCR, TCR-HLA and TCR-CMV co-occurrence with hypergeometric tests, applying a repertoire-size bias correction to TCR pairs. In a later analysis, false discovery rates were estimated by permuting HLA or CMV assignments 20 times. A later analysis grouped co-occurring TCRs with DBSCAN, adding TCRdist sequence similarity when clustering within HLA-allele-positive subsets. Co-occurrence clustering excluded repertoires with fewer than 30,000 or more than 120,000 public chains, plus five with anomalous nucleotide sharing. The table was pulled from immuneACCESS by TCRdb, which kept in-frame rearrangements only. Such tables lose some clones; where checked, under half of the loss comes from unresolved V genes, and the rest has no known cause. V, J and clone size are taken as reported in that table, and D and trimming were inferred from the DNA itself. This sample lists 150,000 to 200,000 clones; approximately 83% were detected once. About 10% of the sample is in the top ten clones.

The cohort comprised 550 to 700 healthy bone marrow donors. At the time of sampling, every cohort member was nominally healthy, though immune exposures that went unrecorded were likely present. The donor tested CMV seropositive and was one of the 289 seropositive cohort members. A peripheral blood sample was collected from each donor, and TCR beta sequencing was performed on peripheral blood mononuclear cells. The Qiagen DNeasy Blood Extraction Kit was used to extract genomic DNA from the blood cell samples. The data originate from a study of cytomegalovirus exposure and HLA in healthy donors (dated by TCRdb to the late 2010s). Regarding the complete study: An earlier analysis of some 620 of the donors reported 276 Gb of sequence data and around 120 million unique TCR beta sequences obtained from around 170 million T cells. HLA typing included class I and class II loci at four-digit resolution. In a later analysis, previously published TCR beta repertoires from 666 donors were re-analyzed and high-resolution HLA genotyping was added so that TCR occurrence patterns could be studied. Donor age, sex, ethnicity and CMV serostatus were compiled alongside the repertoire data. The number of typed donors differed by locus: about 620-640 for A, B, C, DRB1 and DQB1; roughly 510 for DQA1; 606 for DPA1; and around 490 for DPB1. The aim of the study was to test whether cataloging public T cell receptors could identify signatures of past pathogen exposure. Rather than using new phenotypic data, the later analysis identified candidate immune exposures from TCR beta sequences and from how often those sequences occurred across donors. A separate validation cohort of 100 to 150 different subjects was used in addition to the roughly 640-subject first cohort. Approximately 310 gigabases of sequencing data and around 85 million unique TCR sequences made up an early release that covered nearly 650 HLA-typed donors. The T cell repertoires of 700 or so subjects were profiled by immunosequencing and related to cytomegalovirus serostatus. Among approximately 370 genotyped donors of the cohort, an average of roughly 230,000 unique TCR beta nucleotide sequences was sequenced per donor, of which roughly 17% were non-productive. Several DR-DQ haplotypes were handled as single units for association and clustering because linkage in the cohort was strong. In an earlier analysis of about 590 of the donors, high-throughput TCR beta sequencing was used to judge whether each TCR beta V gene segment behaved as functional or pseudogenic. Of the roughly 400 genotyped donors, about 84% fell in the genetic ancestry cluster associated with self-reported Caucasian donors. High-throughput TCR immunosequencing, statistical association of individual TCRs with disease status, and machine learning were combined to predict cytomegalovirus infection status. In a later genetic analysis, genome-wide SNP genotypes for 398 of the 666 donors were used, and that subset was treated as a discovery cohort. Every discovery cohort repertoire had been produced on one sequencing platform. Points the paper makes about the study in general: The classifier was reported to diagnose cytomegalovirus status with high specificity and sensitivity in both the original and validation cohorts. In a later analysis, TCR association rates were found to vary across HLA loci, with the most associated TCRs seen for DRB1 alleles and the fewest for HLA-C alleles. Because counts were too low, some 16 rarely observed V segments, including chromosome 9 orphons, were excluded from the earlier analysis of about 500 of the donors. In an earlier analysis of some 500 of the donors, most TCR beta V segments appeared in productive rearrangements about 90% or about 30% of the time, broadly matching IMGT annotations. The only immune exposure information available for the cohort was CMV serostatus. In vitro tests confirmed that three of the cytomegalovirus-associated TCR beta chains recognize cytomegalovirus antigens. A group of highly shared sequence variants was considered likely to be a technical artifact of the sequencing pipeline. In a later analysis, around 17,000 TCR beta sequences were associated with specific HLA alleles at a false discovery rate of 0.05. Strong co-occurrence of HLA alleles, especially DR and DQ, made assigning TCR associations to individual alleles difficult. Roughly uniform sequencing depth across donors was assumed in presence/absence analyses, although this assumption may not hold. The authors suggested that the approach could potentially be extended to other disease states and immunological phenotypes. A further reported finding was that TCR beta sequences accurately predicted the HLA-A and HLA-B alleles for most subjects in the first cohort. A later analysis reported that several top co-occurrence clusters appeared linked to parvovirus B19, influenza, CMV and Epstein-Barr virus. The study gave a list of under 200 TCR beta chains associated with cytomegalovirus. Compared with the roughly 700-donor mean, donors in an Asian-associated ancestry cluster had fewer N-insertions in productive TCRs, according to a later genetic analysis. Some IMGT-functional V segments, including TRBV6-2 and TRBV6-3, could not be told apart with the 87-base-pair reads, so those segments were excluded. While some public TCRs were present in many individuals, most TCR sequences turned up only very rarely across donors. Correlated functional status among segregating V segments might be attributable to linkage disequilibrium, but an unknown experimental factor could not be ruled out. A later analysis found that most CMV-associated TCR beta chains appeared HLA-restricted, with HLA associations seemingly driven largely by CMV exposure. Because HLA typing was missing for some donors at each locus, association tests included only the typed subset. A later genetic analysis associated a missense DCLRE1C variant with V-gene and J-gene trimming of TCR beta chains, and an independent cohort replicated the association. Compared with equally common non-associated chains, HLA-associated TCR beta chains in a later analysis were more clonally expanded and had lower generation probabilities. This cohort had only TCR beta chains sequenced, and the lack of alpha or paired-chain data limited which features could be detected.

The source is a man aged 18 to 29 in good health and CMV-seropositive. The V gene is TRBV7-2 and the J gene is TRBJ2-2; the D gene lacks a confident call. Sequencing was performed on PBMCs. The CDR3 region: CASKSASSYTGELFF. The base sequence is TGTGCCAGCAAGTCAGCTAGTTCGTACACCGGGGAGCTGTTTTTT.